This TCR beta chain was recorded in a study of cytomegalovirus exposure and HLA in healthy donors. Produced via immunoSEQ multiplex PCR; TCRdb's table is partial and in-frame only. The sample yields 100,000 to 150,000 clones, roughly nine tenths seen once. Study outcomes and limitations: The tendency of first-cohort TCR clusters to co-occur in the 120 or so validation repertoires emerged from a later analysis.

While the first cohort had about 610 subjects, the donors belonged to the separate validation cohort of over a hundred subjects. In regard to this clone: Its antigen is unknown.

The germline V gene encodes CDR1 LGHNA and CDR2 YNFKEQ. Trimming removed 1 base from V and 2 bases from J; junction bases left unmatched: 10. This CDR3 comprises 18 residues. The specimen sequenced was PBMCs. This clonotype originated in a woman under 30 in good health and CMV-seronegative. The J gene is TRBJ2-2, the V gene TRBV4-2; 7 nucleotides align to TRBD1. CDR3 coding DNA: TGTGCCAGCAGCCAAGTGCATCTCGACAGGGTAAACACCGGGGAGCTGTTTTTT. The encoded protein is CASSQVHLDRVNTGELFF.